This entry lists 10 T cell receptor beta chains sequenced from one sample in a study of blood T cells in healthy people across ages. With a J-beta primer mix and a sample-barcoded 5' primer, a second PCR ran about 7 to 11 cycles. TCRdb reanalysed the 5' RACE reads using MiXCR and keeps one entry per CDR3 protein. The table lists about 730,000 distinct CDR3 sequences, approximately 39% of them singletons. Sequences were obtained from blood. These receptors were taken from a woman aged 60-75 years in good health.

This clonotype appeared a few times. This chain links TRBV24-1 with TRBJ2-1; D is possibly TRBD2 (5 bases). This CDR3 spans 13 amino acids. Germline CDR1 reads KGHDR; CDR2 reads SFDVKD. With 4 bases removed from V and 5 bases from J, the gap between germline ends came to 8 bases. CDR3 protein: CATSELLDNEQFF. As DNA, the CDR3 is TGTGCCACCAGTGAACTACTAGACAATGAGCAGTTCTTC.

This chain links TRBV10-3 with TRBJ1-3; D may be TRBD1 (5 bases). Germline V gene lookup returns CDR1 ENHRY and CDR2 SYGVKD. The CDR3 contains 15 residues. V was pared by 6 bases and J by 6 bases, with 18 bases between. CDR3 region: CAIRADTEAVNTIYF. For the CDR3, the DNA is TGTGCCATCAGGGCGGACACGGAAGCTGTAAACACCATATATTTT.

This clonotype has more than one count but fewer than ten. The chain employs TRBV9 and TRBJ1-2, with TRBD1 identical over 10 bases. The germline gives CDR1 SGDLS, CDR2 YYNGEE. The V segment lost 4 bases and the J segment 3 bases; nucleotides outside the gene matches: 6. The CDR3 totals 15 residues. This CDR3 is CASSKQTGGDYGYTF. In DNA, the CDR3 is TGTGCCAGCAGCAAACAGACAGGGGGCGACTATGGCTACACCTTC.

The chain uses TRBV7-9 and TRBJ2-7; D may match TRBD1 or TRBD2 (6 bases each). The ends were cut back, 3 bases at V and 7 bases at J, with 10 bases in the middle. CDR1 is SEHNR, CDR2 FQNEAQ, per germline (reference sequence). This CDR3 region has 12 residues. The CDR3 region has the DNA TGTGCCAGCAGCTTCGGGGGCTGGGAGCAGTACTTC. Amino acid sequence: CASSFGGWEQYF. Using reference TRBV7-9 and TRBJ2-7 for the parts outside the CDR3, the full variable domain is DTGVSQNPRHKITKRGQNVTFRCDPISEHNRLYWYRQTLGQGPEFLTYFQNEAQLEKSRLLSDRFSAERPKGSFSTLEIQRTEQGDSAMYLCASSFGGWEQYFGPGTRLTVT.

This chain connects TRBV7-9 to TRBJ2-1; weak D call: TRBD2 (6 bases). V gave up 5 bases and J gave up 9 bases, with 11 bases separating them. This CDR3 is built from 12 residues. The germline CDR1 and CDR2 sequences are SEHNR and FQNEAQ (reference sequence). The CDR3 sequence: CASSHGGTEQFF. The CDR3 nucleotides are TGTGCCAGCAGCCACGGGGGTACTGAGCAGTTCTTC. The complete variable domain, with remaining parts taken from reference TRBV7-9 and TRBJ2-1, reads DTGVSQNPRHKITKRGQNVTFRCDPISEHNRLYWYRQTLGQGPEFLTYFQNEAQLEKSRLLSDRFSAERPKGSFSTLEIQRTEQGDSAMYLCASSHGGTEQFFGPGTRLTVL.

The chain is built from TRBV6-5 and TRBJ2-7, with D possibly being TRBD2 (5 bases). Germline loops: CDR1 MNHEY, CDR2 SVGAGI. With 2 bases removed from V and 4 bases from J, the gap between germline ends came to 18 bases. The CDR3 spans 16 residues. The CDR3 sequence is CASSYGSDPGGYEQYF. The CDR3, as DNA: TGTGCCAGCAGTTACGGATCAGACCCCGGCGGGTACGAGCAGTACTTC.

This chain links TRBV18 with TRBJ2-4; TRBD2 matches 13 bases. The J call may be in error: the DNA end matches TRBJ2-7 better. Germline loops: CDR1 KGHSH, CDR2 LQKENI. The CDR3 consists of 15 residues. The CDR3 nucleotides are TGTGCCAGCTCACTGATGACTAGCGGGGGGAGCGAGCAGTACTTC. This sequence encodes CASSLMTSGGSEQYF.

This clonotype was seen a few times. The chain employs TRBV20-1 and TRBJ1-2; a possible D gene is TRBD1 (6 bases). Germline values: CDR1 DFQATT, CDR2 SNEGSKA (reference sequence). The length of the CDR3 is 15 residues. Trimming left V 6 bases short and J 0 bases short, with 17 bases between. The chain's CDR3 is CSARDNPRANYGYTF. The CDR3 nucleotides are TGCAGTGCCCGGGACAACCCCCGAGCTAACTATGGCTACACCTTC.

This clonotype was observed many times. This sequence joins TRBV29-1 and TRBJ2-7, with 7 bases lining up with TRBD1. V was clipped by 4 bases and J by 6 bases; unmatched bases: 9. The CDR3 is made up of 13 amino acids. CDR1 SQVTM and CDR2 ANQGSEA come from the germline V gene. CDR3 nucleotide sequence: TGCAGCGTTGTAGACAGGGTTGAGGCCGAGCAGTACTTC. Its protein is CSVVDRVEAEQYF.

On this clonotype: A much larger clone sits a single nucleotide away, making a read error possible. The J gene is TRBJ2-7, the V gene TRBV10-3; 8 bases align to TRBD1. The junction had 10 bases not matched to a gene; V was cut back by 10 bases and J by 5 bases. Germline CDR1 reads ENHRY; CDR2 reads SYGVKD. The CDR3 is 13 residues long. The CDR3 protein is CATNWDRRNEQYF. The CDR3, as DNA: TGTGCCACCAACTGGGACAGGAGGAACGAGCAGTACTTC.